This entry concerns a single T cell receptor beta chain. TCRdb's copy holds only in-frame clones and misses some; the assay was immunoSEQ multiplex PCR. The sample holds tens of thousands of clones, approximately 83% seen once. This sample is drawn from a study of blood T cell repertoires in COVID-19. Overall study: T cells, B-cell-depleted T cells, or PBMCs supplied cDNA or gDNA.

V lost 3 bases and J 4 bases, leaving 10 bases between the germline ends. The CDR3 is 13 residues long. Germline lookup yields CDR1 SGHRS and CDR2 YFSETQ. V is TRBV5-1 and J is TRBJ2-5; D possibly corresponds to TRBD1 (5 bases). This clonotype was sampled from a woman of 80 years or more with acute or convalescent COVID-19. Sequencing was done on a sample of peripheral blood. The DNA of the CDR3 is TGCGCCAGCAGCTCGTTAGGGGCAGAGACCCAGTACTTC. Encoded protein: CASSSLGAETQYF.